The next 13 T cell receptor beta chains were all read from a single sample in a study of T cell changes during pregnancy in multiple sclerosis (dated by TCRdb to about 2019). The receptor library was made with the immunoSEQ multiplex PCR assay. In TCRdb, the immuneACCESS table is reduced to in-frame sequences with V and J assigned. These tables do not hold every clone; where another copy was compared, an unresolved V gene accounts for under half, and the others remain unexplained. Recorded for this sample are more than 80,000 clones; nearly 95% of them occurred a single time. Jointly, the top ten make up 0.85% to 1.3% of the sample. The sequencing used peripheral blood, collected in the second trimester of pregnancy. These receptor sequences come from a female donor with multiple sclerosis, enrolled in a pregnancy study.

The chain has TRBV2 and TRBJ2-3, with D hard to call. Germline assignment: CDR1 SNHLY and CDR2 FYNNEI. The V and J ends lost 5 bases and 2 bases respectively, with 17 bases between them. The CDR3 has 16 amino acids. The DNA of the CDR3 is TGTGCCAGCAGTAAGCTCGCGAATACTCACACAGATACGCAGTATTTT. Its protein product is CASSKLANTHTDTQYF.

The V and J genes are TRBV9 and TRBJ2-2, with TRBD2 identical over 7 bases. Per the germline V gene, CDR1 is SGDLS and CDR2 is YYNGEE. This CDR3 has 16 residues. V dropped 4 bases and J dropped 5; count of bases not matched to a gene: 11. The CDR3 DNA sequence: TGTGCCAGCAGCCCCCACGCGGGGGTGTTGACCGGGGAGCTGTTTTTT. It translates to CASSPHAGVLTGELFF.

This clone was detected once. The chain employs TRBV7-2 and TRBJ2-3, with D possibly being TRBD2 (6 bases). V was cut by 1 base and J by 5 bases, with 16 bases left in between. Germline lookup yields CDR1 SGHTA and CDR2 FQGNSA. CDR3 size: 16 residues. The CDR3 bases are TGTGCCAGCAGCTTAGGGGGTAGCGGTCTTCAAGATACGCAGTATTTT. Translating gives CASSLGGSGLQDTQYF. Complete variable domain (other parts from reference TRBV7-2 and TRBJ2-3): GAGVSQSPSNKVTEKGKDVELRCDPISGHTALYWYRQSLGQGLEFLIYFQGNSAPDKSGLPSDRFSAERTGGSVSTLTIQRTQQEDSAVYLCASSLGGSGLQDTQYFGPGTRLTVL.

This chain joins TRBV11-1 and TRBJ2-1; TRBD2 agrees at 9 bases. The CDR3 runs 17 residues. The V gene's germline CDR1 is SGHAT and CDR2 FQDESV (reference sequence). V lost 4 bases to trimming and J lost 3 bases; unmatched junction nucleotides: 10. The CDR3 nucleotides read TGTGCCAGCAGCTCCTCTAGTGGCGGGAGGGGCTACAATGAGCAGTTCTTC. This encodes CASSSSSGGRGYNEQFF.

J is TRBJ2-3 and V is TRBV5-1; 7 bases fit TRBD2. J was trimmed by 4 bases and V by 3 bases; bases with no gene match: 8. The CDR3 sequence is 15 residues long. Per germline, CDR1 SGHRS and CDR2 YFSETQ. CDR3 nucleotide sequence: TGCGCCAGCAGCTCCTGGGGGGGTTTGGCAGATACGCAGTATTTT. Its protein is CASSSWGGLADTQYF.

The chain is built from TRBV6-5 and TRBJ2-7; 9 positions match TRBD1. Germline V gene lookup returns CDR1 MNHEY and CDR2 SVGAGI. Losses at the gene ends were 6 bases for V and 5 bases for J; bases not matched to a gene: 8. The CDR3 spans 14 residues. For the CDR3, the DNA is TGTGCCAGCAGCCCTACCGGGACAGGGAACGAGCAGTACTTC. It translates to CASSPTGTGNEQYF.

The V and J genes are TRBV4-3 and TRBJ2-1; TRBD2 matches 13 bases. Germline V gene sequence: CDR1 LGHNA, CDR2 YSLEER. This CDR3 is built from 17 residues. J was trimmed by 6 bases and V by 0 bases; bases with no gene match: 5. CDR3 in DNA: TGCGCCAGCAGCCAAGAGGCCGGGACTAGCGGGATCAATGAGCAGTTCTTC. Amino acid sequence: CASSQEAGTSGINEQFF.

The chain uses TRBV20-1 and TRBJ2-7; D perhaps matches TRBD2 (6 bases). The CDR3 runs 11 residues. V gave up 5 bases and J gave up 7 bases, with 12 bases separating them. Germline values: CDR1 DFQATT, CDR2 SNEGSKA (reference sequence). This chain's CDR3 is CSAVTSSEQYF. The DNA for the CDR3 is TGCAGTGCTGTGACTAGTTCGGAGCAGTACTTC.

This chain joins TRBV28 and TRBJ2-7; 7 positions agree with TRBD1. Trimming removed 6 bases from V and 0 bases from J; junction bases left unmatched: 5. Per the germline V gene, CDR1 is MDHEN and CDR2 is SYDVKM. This CDR3 is 14 amino acids long. This CDR3 reads CASRNRGTSYEQYF. Here the CDR3 DNA reads TGTGCCAGCAGAAACAGGGGTACCTCCTACGAGCAGTACTTC.

This clone was recorded only once. The chain is built from TRBV5-4 and TRBJ2-2; a weak D match, TRBD1 (5 bases). The CDR3 has 16 amino acids. The germline gives CDR1 SGHNT, CDR2 YYREEE (reference sequence). Trimming removed 2 bases from V and 0 bases from J, with 11 bases in between. CDR3 region: CASSLHDRPNTGELFF. CDR3 coding DNA: TGTGCCAGCAGCTTACATGACAGACCGAACACCGGGGAGCTGTTTTTT.

The chain has TRBV18 and TRBJ2-7; 10 nucleotides agree with TRBD2. CDR3 length equals 19 residues. Germline V CDR1 and CDR2: KGHSH, LQKENI. V lost 3 bases, J lost 2 bases, and 16 bases stayed unmatched. DNA of the CDR3: TGTGCCAGCTCACCGTTACCCGGGGGACTAGCGACCCCGGCCTACGAGCAGTACTTC. It yields the protein CASSPLPGGLATPAYEQYF. Full variable domain (missing parts from reference TRBV18 and TRBJ2-7): NAGVMQNPRHLVRRRGQEARLRCSPMKGHSHVYWYRQLPEEGLKFMVYLQKENIIDESGMPKERFSAEFPKEGPSILRIQQVVRGDSAAYFCASSPLPGGLATPAYEQYFGPGTRLTVT.

The chain carries TRBV5-4 and TRBJ2-1, with D possibly matching TRBD1 (5 bases). CDR1 and CDR2 from the germline V gene are SGHNT and YYREEE (reference sequence). The CDR3 totals 12 residues. V lost 4 bases and J 12 bases, leaving 14 bases between the germline ends. The CDR3 DNA reads TGTGCCAGCAGCAACCTCAGGGATGGGCAGTTCTTC. Protein sequence: CASSNLRDGQFF. Based on the CDR3 plus reference TRBV5-4 and TRBJ2-1, the full variable domain is ETGVTQSPTHLIKTRGQQVTLRCSSQSGHNTVSWYQQALGQGPQFIFQYYREEENGRGNFPPRFSGLQFPNYSSELNVNALELDDSALYLCASSNLRDGQFFGPGTRLTVL.

The chain recombines TRBV7-9 with TRBJ2-5, with D possibly TRBD1 on 6 matching bases. Germline CDR1 is SEHNR and CDR2 is FQNEAQ (reference sequence). With 8 bases removed from V and 4 bases from J, the gap between germline ends came to 17 bases. CDR3 length: 14 residues. Written as DNA, the CDR3 is TGTGCCAGCCGATTACAGGGCCCGGGAGAGACCCAGTACTTC. It encodes CASRLQGPGETQYF. Full variable domain (rest looked up from reference TRBV7-9 and TRBJ2-5): DTGVSQNPRHKITKRGQNVTFRCDPISEHNRLYWYRQTLGQGPEFLTYFQNEAQLEKSRLLSDRFSAERPKGSFSTLEIQRTEQGDSAMYLCASRLQGPGETQYFGPGTRLLVL.